This TCR beta chain originates from a study of blood T cell repertoires in COVID-19. The overall study: Collection of acute and convalescent COVID-19 samples took place in the United States, Italy and Spain. PBMCs, B-cell-depleted T cells, or T cells provided the cDNA or gDNA that made up the material.

Measured with immunoSEQ multiplex PCR; TCRdb has only the in-frame clones, and not every one. The data hold approximately 46,000 clones, with roughly 81% observed a single time. V was clipped by 4 bases and J by 2 bases, with 13 bases between them. The V gene's germline CDR1 is LGHNA and CDR2 YSLEER. The CDR3 extends over 15 amino acids. The chain recombines TRBV4-3 with TRBJ2-3; weak D call: TRBD1 (6 bases). This TCR derives from a woman in her sixties or seventies in a cohort sampled during active COVID-19. The sample taken for sequencing was peripheral blood. CDR3 in amino acids: CASSRGQTITDTQYF. CDR3 coding DNA: TGCGCCAGCAGCCGTGGACAGACTATCACAGATACGCAGTATTTT.